The 12 T cell receptor beta chains given below trace back to one sample, sequenced in a study of blood T cell repertoires in COVID-19. Sequencing used immunoSEQ multiplex PCR; TCRdb keeps in-frame clones, though not all of them. The data hold around 360,000 clones, with 70% to 90% observed a single time. Sequencing was done on a sample of peripheral blood. The receptors derive from a woman aged 25-40 years with COVID-19, enrolled during active disease.

The chain couples TRBV5-1 to TRBJ2-7; 7 bases fit TRBD1. CDR3 size: 16 residues. The germline V gene has CDR1 SGHRS and CDR2 YFSETQ. V shed 4 bases, J shed 4 bases, and the junction held 14 bases outside the gene matches. The DNA for the CDR3 is TGCGCCAGCAGCCTAGGGACAGAGCAAACCCCATACGAGCAGTACTTC. Translating gives CASSLGTEQTPYEQYF.

The chain couples TRBV7-2 to TRBJ2-7, with unresolved D. The CDR3 length is 13 residues. The germline V and J ends were trimmed by 3 bases and 3 bases, with 9 bases remaining between them. CDR1 is SGHTA, CDR2 FQGNSA, per germline. This CDR3 is CASSFTLGYEQYF. The DNA of the CDR3 is TGTGCCAGCAGCTTTACCCTAGGCTACGAGCAGTACTTC.

This clone was detected only a few times. This chain connects TRBV12-3 or TRBV12-4 to TRBJ2-7; no clear D. The CDR3 has 13 residues. V lost 4 bases and J 2 bases, leaving 9 bases between the germline ends. CDR3 in amino acids: CASSYGFTYEQYF. DNA of the CDR3: TGTGCCAGCAGTTACGGTTTTACCTACGAGCAGTACTTC.

This chain uses TRBV9 with TRBJ2-1; D remains unclear. Germline-derived CDR1 and CDR2 are SGDLS and YYNGEE. V was shortened by 0 bases and J by 3 bases, with 7 bases between the two germline ends. CDR3 length: 14 residues. The CDR3 coding sequence is TGTGCCAGCAGCGTAGGGGCTGGCTACAATGAGCAGTTCTTC. Protein: CASSVGAGYNEQFF.

The chain employs TRBV2 and TRBJ1-2; TRBD1 might be the D (6 bases). The CDR3 consists of 11 residues. V dropped 9 bases and J dropped 4 bases, with 9 bases sitting between them. CDR1 and CDR2 (germline): SNHLY, FYNNEI. CDR3 amino acids: CARETGYGYTF. The DNA of the CDR3 is TGTGCCAGGGAGACAGGCTATGGCTACACCTTC.

The V and J genes are TRBV6-5 and TRBJ1-1; TRBD1 matches 9 bases. Unmatched junction bases numbered 4, after V lost 6 bases and J lost 5 bases. This CDR3 is built from 13 residues. From germline, CDR1 is MNHEY and CDR2 SVGAGI. The CDR3 region is CASRGTGKTEAFF. The CDR3 nucleotides read TGTGCCAGCAGGGGGACAGGGAAAACTGAAGCTTTCTTT.

V is TRBV11-2 and J is TRBJ2-2; TRBD2 matches at 7 bases. The CDR3 is 17 residues long. J gave up 5 bases and V 5 bases, and 14 bases lay outside the gene matches. Germline V CDR1 and CDR2: SGHAT, FQNNGV. The CDR3 reads CASSPPVGGRGTGELFF. The CDR3 DNA sequence: TGTGCCAGCAGCCCCCCGGTGGGCGGGAGAGGAACCGGGGAGCTGTTTTTT.

The chain uses TRBV6-5 and TRBJ1-5; D possibly corresponds to TRBD1 (6 bases). Trimming removed 8 bases at V and 5 bases at J, with 13 bases between. Germline CDR1 reads MNHEY; CDR2 reads SVGAGI. The CDR3 loop spans 13 amino acids. The CDR3 here is CASGTGPYQPQHF. DNA of the CDR3: TGTGCCAGCGGAACAGGGCCCTATCAGCCCCAGCATTTT.

The chain joins TRBV4-3 to TRBJ1-5; possible D gene TRBD1, 6 bases. This CDR3 region has 15 residues. CDR1 is LGHNA, CDR2 YSLEER, per germline. The V end lost 0 bases, the J end lost 5 bases, and 11 bases lay between the germline ends. CDR3 residues: CASSQDTGLYQPQHF. The CDR3 nucleotides read TGCGCCAGCAGCCAAGATACAGGGTTGTATCAGCCCCAGCATTTT.

This clone is a singleton in its sample. This sequence joins TRBV2 and TRBJ2-5; 12 bases map to TRBD2. Germline CDR1 and CDR2: SNHLY and FYNNEI. The CDR3 runs to 15 residues. After removal of 5 bases from V and 5 bases from J, the junction contained 6 bases not matched to a gene. CDR3: CASSRLAGVRETQYF. For the CDR3, the DNA is TGTGCCAGCAGTAGACTAGCGGGAGTAAGGGAGACCCAGTACTTC. Drawing the rest from reference TRBV2 and TRBJ2-5, the complete variable domain is EPEVTQTPSHQVTQMGQEVILRCVPISNHLYFYWYRQILGQKVEFLVSFYNNEISEKSEIFDDQFSVERPDGSNFTLKIRSTKLEDSAMYFCASSRLAGVRETQYFGPGTRLLVL.

The genes are TRBV27 and TRBJ2-7; 7 nucleotides line up with TRBD1. Germline V gene data show CDR1 as MNHEY and CDR2 as SMNVEV (reference sequence). The CDR3 is 15 amino acids. The trim removed 5 bases at V and 3 bases at J, leaving 10 bases unmatched. The CDR3: CASSPILGQSYEQYF. CDR3 coding DNA: TGTGCCAGCAGTCCTATACTGGGACAGAGCTACGAGCAGTACTTC.

The rearrangement uses TRBV28 and TRBJ1-2, with TRBD1 as a possible D gene (5 bases). This CDR3 comprises 15 residues. Trimming took 6 bases from V and 2 from J, leaving 16 bases between them. The germline CDR1 and CDR2 sequences are MDHEN and SYDVKM. CDR3 sequence reads: CASSSPPAGNYGYTF. CDR3 nucleotide sequence: TGTGCCAGCAGCTCCCCCCCAGCAGGGAACTATGGCTACACCTTC.